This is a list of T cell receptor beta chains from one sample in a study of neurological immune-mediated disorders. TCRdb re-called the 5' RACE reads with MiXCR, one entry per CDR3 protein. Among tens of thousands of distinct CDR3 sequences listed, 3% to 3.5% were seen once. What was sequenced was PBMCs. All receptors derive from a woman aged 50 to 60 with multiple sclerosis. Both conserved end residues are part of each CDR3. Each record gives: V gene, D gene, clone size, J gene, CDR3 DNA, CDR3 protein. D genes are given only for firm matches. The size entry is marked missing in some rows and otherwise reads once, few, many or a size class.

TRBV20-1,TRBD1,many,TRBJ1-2,TGCAGTGCTATAGACAGGGACAACTATGGCTACACCTTC,CSAIDRDNYGYTF
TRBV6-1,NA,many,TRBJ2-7,TGTGCCAGCAGTGAAGGTGGATGGGCTAACTACGAGCAGTACTTC,CASSEGGWANYEQYF
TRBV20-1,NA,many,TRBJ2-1,TGCAGTGCTACAGGGTCCGGTCTGCGAAATGAGCAGTTCTTC,CSATGSGLRNEQFF
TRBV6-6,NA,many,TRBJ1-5,TGTGCCAGCACCCCGTCGGGACGGTCTAATCAGCCCCAGCATTTT,CASTPSGRSNQPQHF
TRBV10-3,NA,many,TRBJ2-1,TGTGCCACGCCCCTCCGCAATGAGCAGTTCTTC,CATPLRNEQFF
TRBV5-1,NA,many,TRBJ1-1,TGCGCCAGCAAAACTATGGGACTAAACACTGAAGCTTTCTTT,CASKTMGLNTEAFF
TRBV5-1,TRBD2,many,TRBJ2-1,TGCGCCAGCAGCTTGAGCGGGGAGCTATACAATGAGCAGTTCTTC,CASSLSGELYNEQFF
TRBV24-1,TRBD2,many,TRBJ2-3,TGTGCCACCAGTGATTCCTCGGGGACTAGCGGGAGATATACGCAGTATTTT,CATSDSSGTSGRYTQYF
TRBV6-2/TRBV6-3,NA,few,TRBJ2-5,TGTGCCAGCAGTTACTGGAACGAAGAGACCCAGTACTTC,CASSYWNEETQYF
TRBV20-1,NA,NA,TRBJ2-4,TGCAGTGCTCACCGGGGTTGGGGGGCGGACATTCAGTACTTC,CSAHRGWGADIQYF
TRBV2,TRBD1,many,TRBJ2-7,TGTGCCAGCAGTGACATTGGACAGGGTCTGGAAGAGCAGTACTTC,CASSDIGQGLEEQYF
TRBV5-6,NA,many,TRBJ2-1,TGTGCCAGCAGCCGCTTGATCCAAAATGAGCAGTTCTTC,CASSRLIQNEQFF
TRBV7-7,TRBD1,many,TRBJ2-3,TGTGCCAGCAGCATGACAGGGGGCGGTGATACGCAGTATTTT,CASSMTGGGDTQYF
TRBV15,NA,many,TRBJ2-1,TGTGCCACCAGCAGAGGACCGGGACTGGGAGACAATGAGCAGTTCTTC,CATSRGPGLGDNEQFF
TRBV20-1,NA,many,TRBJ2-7,TGCAGTGCTACAACCCCGGGAAGTGTCGGCTACGAGCAGTACTTC,CSATTPGSVGYEQYF
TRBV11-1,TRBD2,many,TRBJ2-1,TGTGCCAGCAGCTCCCGGACTAGCGGGAGGATCGATGAGCAGTTCTTC,CASSSRTSGRIDEQFF
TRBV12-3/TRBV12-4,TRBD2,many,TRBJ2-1,TGTGCCAGCAGTTTAGCGGGGGGGAGTGAGCAGTTCTTC,CASSLAGGSEQFF
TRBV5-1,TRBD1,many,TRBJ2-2,TGCGCCAGCAGCTTGGCGGGACAGGGGACGGCCGGGGAGCTGTTTTTT,CASSLAGQGTAGELFF
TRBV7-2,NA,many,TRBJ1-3,TGTGCCAGCAGCTTCGTCGGAAACACCATATATTTT,CASSFVGNTIYF
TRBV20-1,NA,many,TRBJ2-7,TGCAGTGCTAGAGATGGGGCAGCCCTTGGGTACGAGCAGTACTTC,CSARDGAALGYEQYF
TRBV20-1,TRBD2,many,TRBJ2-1,TGCAGTGCAGCGGTAGCGGGGGGATCCAATGAGCAGTTCTTC,CSAAVAGGSNEQFF
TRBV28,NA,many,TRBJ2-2,TGTGCCAGCAGTCGGACCGCGGCGGGCACCGGGGAGCTGTTTTTT,CASSRTAAGTGELFF
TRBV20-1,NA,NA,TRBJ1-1,TGCAGTGCTTCCTATTTGAACACTGAAGCTTTCTTT,CSASYLNTEAFF
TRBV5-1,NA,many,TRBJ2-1,TGCGCCAGCAGCAGTACAGGGGGAGGGATCGATGAGCAGTTCTTC,CASSSTGGGIDEQFF